These 29 T cell receptor beta chains share one sample of origin, sequenced in a study of T-cell memory formation after mild COVID-19. Each CDR3 protein is one row after TCRdb ran MiXCR on the 5' RACE reads. The sample contains approximately 190,000 distinct CDR3 sequences, around 19% of which appear only once. The sequenced sample consisted of PBMCs or a T cell subset sorted from them (not recorded which). The receptors were gathered from an adult woman who had mild COVID-19 (a few samples of this study predate the infection). Cell type and time point are not known.

The J gene is TRBJ2-7, the V gene TRBV7-9; the match to TRBD1 covers 9 bases. Unmatched junction bases numbered 5, after V lost 5 bases and J lost 3 bases. The germline gives CDR1 SEHNR, CDR2 FQNEAQ (reference sequence). The CDR3 contains 14 residues. CDR3 residues: CASSPGQGYYEQYF. The CDR3 nucleotides are TGTGCCAGCAGCCCGGGACAGGGCTACTACGAGCAGTACTTC. Filled out from reference TRBV7-9 and TRBJ2-7, the complete variable domain reads DTGVSQNPRHKITKRGQNVTFRCDPISEHNRLYWYRQTLGQGPEFLTYFQNEAQLEKSRLLSDRFSAERPKGSFSTLEIQRTEQGDSAMYLCASSPGQGYYEQYFGPGTRLTVT.

The table lists this clonotype with a count of one. The J gene is TRBJ2-5, the V gene TRBV24-1; D remains unclear. This CDR3 has 12 residues. Per the germline V gene, CDR1 is KGHDR and CDR2 is SFDVKD. Trimming stripped 9 bases from V and 1 base from J, with 8 bases between. The DNA of the CDR3 is TGTGCCACCGGAAGTGGCCAAGAGACCCAGTACTTC. Its protein is CATGSGQETQYF.

This clonotype has only a few counts. The J gene is TRBJ2-1, the V gene TRBV5-1; TRBD1 is a possible D gene (6 bases). The CDR3 is 17 residues long. The V gene lost 5 bases and the J gene lost 0 bases, with 18 bases spanning the gap. Germline CDR1 is SGHRS and CDR2 is YFSETQ. The chain's CDR3 is CASRESPARGSYNEQFF. CDR3 nucleotides: TGCGCCAGCAGAGAGTCCCCGGCCAGGGGCTCCTACAATGAGCAGTTCTTC. Full variable domain (remainder filled in from reference TRBV5-1 and TRBJ2-1): KAGVTQTPRYLIKTRGQQVTLSCSPISGHRSVSWYQQTPGQGLQFLFEYFSETQRNKGNFPGRFSGRQFSNSRSEMNVSTLELGDSALYLCASRESPARGSYNEQFFGPGTRLTVL.

In regard to this clonotype: A much larger clone differs by one base, so this may be a read error. The chain has TRBV7-8 and TRBJ2-1; D remains ambiguous. The CDR3 runs to 11 residues. Per the germline V gene, CDR1 is SGHVS and CDR2 is FQNEAQ. The CDR3, as DNA: TGTTCCAGCAGCCCCGTATACGAGCAGTTCTTC. This encodes CSSSPVYEQFF.

This clonotype has only a few counts. CDR3 coding DNA: TGTGCCAGCAGCGCGAGGGGTTCCAGAGAGACCCAGTACTTC. Its translation: CASSARGSRETQYF. The gene calls are TRBV7-2 and TRBJ2-5; D may match TRBD1 or TRBD2 (5 bases each). The CDR3 is made up of 14 amino acids. Germline-derived CDR1 and CDR2 are SGHTA and FQGNSA. Trimming removed 5 bases from V and 4 bases from J, with 14 bases in between.

This clonotype was seen only a few times. The CDR3 sequence: CASSYTGGRGQPQHF. The CDR3 nucleotides are TGTGCCAGCAGTTACACCGGCGGACGGGGTCAGCCCCAGCATTTT. The rearrangement joins TRBV6-2 or TRBV6-3 to TRBJ1-5; unclear D gene. CDR1 MNHEY and CDR2 SVGEGT come from the germline V gene. The CDR3 is 15 residues long. V lost 2 bases, J lost 6 bases, and 14 bases lay in between.

This chain joins TRBV11-2 and TRBJ1-6; the D is unclear. This CDR3 region has 13 residues. V lost 0 bases, J lost 9 bases, and 6 bases lay in between. The germline V gene has CDR1 SGHAT and CDR2 FQNNGV. CDR3 in amino acids: CASSLEASSPLHF. The CDR3 DNA reads TGTGCCAGCAGCTTAGAGGCCAGTTCACCCCTCCACTTT.

This clonotype occurred once. The chain joins TRBV9 to TRBJ2-3; D might be TRBD2 (6 bases). Germline V gene data show CDR1 as SGDLS and CDR2 as YYNGEE. V was shortened by 5 bases and J by 1 base, with 17 bases between the two germline ends. The CDR3 spans 16 residues. In DNA, the CDR3 is TGTGCCAGCAGTGGACCCTTTAGCGGTGGCACAGATACGCAGTATTTT. Translation gives CASSGPFSGGTDTQYF.

The chain is built from TRBV18 and TRBJ2-5; perhaps D is TRBD1 or TRBD2 (5 bases each). The CDR3 consists of 14 residues. Trimming took 3 bases from V and 5 from J, leaving 13 bases between them. Germline V CDR1 and CDR2: KGHSH, LQKENI. This CDR3 is CASSPRGRAETQYF. In DNA, the CDR3 is TGTGCCAGCTCACCGAGGGGCAGGGCTGAGACCCAGTACTTC.

This clonotype appeared a single time. V is TRBV4-2 and J is TRBJ2-1, with 12 bases aligning to TRBD2. Germline V gene lookup returns CDR1 LGHNA and CDR2 YNFKEQ. With V trimmed by 3 bases and J by 3 bases, 3 bases remained unmatched. There are 16 residues in the CDR3. CDR3 residues: CASSQPTSGSYNEQFF. The CDR3 DNA follows: TGTGCCAGCAGCCAGCCGACTAGCGGGAGCTACAATGAGCAGTTCTTC.

In its sample, this clonotype was seen a few times. The chain employs TRBV5-1 and TRBJ1-6, with 7 bases aligning to TRBD1. The CDR3 extends over 16 amino acids. Germline CDR1 SGHRS, CDR2 YFSETQ. The trim removed 0 bases at V and 6 bases at J, leaving 6 bases unmatched. The CDR3 DNA sequence: TGCGCCAGCAGCTTGGCTTCCCCAGGGGGTAATTCACCCCTCCACTTT. Protein product: CASSLASPGGNSPLHF.

This clonotype was observed a few times. The chain employs TRBV6-6 and TRBJ1-1, with D perhaps TRBD1 (6 bases). The germline V gene encodes CDR1 MNHNY and CDR2 SVGAGI (reference sequence). V shed 6 bases and J shed 8 bases, with 16 bases lying between them. This CDR3 has 13 residues. The CDR3 sequence: CASSGRTAKEAFF. The CDR3 nucleotides are TGTGCCAGCAGCGGCCGGACAGCTAAAGAAGCTTTCTTT.

This chain connects TRBV5-1 to TRBJ2-7; D remains ambiguous. The CDR3 has 14 residues. CDR1 and CDR2 from the germline V gene are SGHRS and YFSETQ. The V gene lost 3 bases and the J gene lost 5 bases, with 15 bases spanning the gap. The chain's CDR3 is CASSSRSFGHEQYF. The CDR3 DNA sequence: TGCGCCAGCAGCTCCAGGAGCTTCGGCCACGAGCAGTACTTC.

This clonotype was observed a handful of times. The chain is built from TRBV2 and TRBJ2-1, with 12 bases matching TRBD2. V shed 4 bases and J 8 bases; nucleotides not matched to a gene: 6. From germline, CDR1 is SNHLY and CDR2 FYNNEI. The CDR3 runs 15 residues. This CDR3 is CASSAELAGGHEQFF. In nucleotides, the CDR3 is TGTGCCAGCAGTGCCGAACTAGCGGGGGGTCATGAGCAGTTCTTC.

This clonotype was counted at least ten times. This chain uses TRBV4-1 with TRBJ1-1; a possible D gene is TRBD1 (5 bases). CDR1 is MGHRA and CDR2 is YSYEKL in the germline V gene. Trimming left V 0 bases short and J 5 bases short, with 13 bases between. This CDR3 region has 15 residues. Written as DNA, the CDR3 is TGCGCCAGCAGCCAAGATAAAAGGGGAAAAACTGAAGCTTTCTTT. This gives the protein CASSQDKRGKTEAFF.

This clonotype was seen at least ten times. The J gene is TRBJ2-1, the V gene TRBV7-2; D assignment may be TRBD1 or TRBD2 (6 bases each). The CDR3 spans 13 residues. Trimming stripped 5 bases from V and 6 bases from J, with 11 bases between. Germline CDR1 and CDR2: SGHTA and FQGNSA. For the CDR3, the DNA is TGTGCCAGCAGCATAAGGGGGGCCAATGAGCAGTTCTTC. As protein: CASSIRGANEQFF.

The sample holds a few counts of this clonotype. The gene calls are TRBV6-5 and TRBJ2-7; tentative D call: TRBD1 (8 bases). Germline CDR1 is MNHEY and CDR2 is SVGAGI. Trimming pared 7 bases from V and 6 bases from J, leaving 16 bases between. The CDR3 contains 13 residues. The CDR3 bases are TGTGCCAGCATTTCAACAGGGGGGGTCGAGCAGTACTTC. It specifies CASISTGGVEQYF.

This clonotype was counted at least ten times. One junction end does not reproduce the germline sequence, and a read error may be involved. The chain is built from TRBV3-1 and TRBJ2-4; D perhaps matches TRBD2 (6 bases). The CDR3 is 12 residues long. Per the germline V gene, CDR1 is LGHDT and CDR2 is YNNKEL (reference sequence). CDR3 loop: CASSLGGNIQYF. The CDR3 DNA is TGCGCCAGCAGCTTGGGAGGCAACATTCAGTACTTC.

In its sample, this clonotype was seen a few times. The chain joins TRBV4-1 to TRBJ1-2; the match to TRBD1 covers 10 bases. Germline V gene lookup returns CDR1 MGHRA and CDR2 YSYEKL. V shed 2 bases and J 8 bases; nucleotides not matched to a gene: 14. The CDR3 totals 17 residues. The CDR3 DNA follows: TGCGCCAGCAGCCAACACGGACAGGGGGATAGTCTGCGGGGCTACACCTTC. Protein product: CASSQHGQGDSLRGYTF.

The chain employs TRBV12-3 or TRBV12-4 and TRBJ2-7, with 10 bases that match TRBD1. The CDR3 has 14 amino acids. J lost 7 bases, V lost 6 bases, and 9 bases had no gene match. The CDR3 nucleotides are TGTGCCAGCAGCTCTAGACAGGGGGCGCGTGAGCAGTACTTC. Amino acids: CASSSRQGAREQYF.

The rearrangement links TRBV11-2 to TRBJ2-4, with 12 bases that match TRBD1. The V gene end was trimmed by 7 bases and the J gene end by 6 bases; junction bases not matched to a gene: 7. The CDR3 totals 15 residues. Germline-derived CDR1 and CDR2 are SGHAT and FQNNGV. CDR3 amino acids: CASNPWGQGANIQYF. In DNA, the CDR3 is TGTGCCAGCAACCCCTGGGGACAGGGGGCAAACATTCAGTACTTC.

The chain employs TRBV7-9 and TRBJ1-2, with D perhaps matching TRBD1 (5 bases). V lost 5 bases to trimming and J lost 6 bases, with 13 bases between them. The CDR3 extends over 13 amino acids. Germline V gives CDR1 SEHNR, CDR2 FQNEAQ (reference sequence). The CDR3 nucleotides read TGTGCCAGCAGCCGCACGGGAGGGGATGGCTACACCTTC. Translated: CASSRTGGDGYTF.

The genes are TRBV18 and TRBJ2-1, with D unclear. Trimming removed 2 bases at V and 6 bases at J, with 14 bases between. CDR3 length: 15 amino acids. The germline gives CDR1 KGHSH, CDR2 LQKENI. DNA for the CDR3: TGTGCCAGCTCACCATCTGACCTAGACGGCAATGAGCAGTTCTTC. It specifies CASSPSDLDGNEQFF.

The chain joins TRBV18 to TRBJ1-1; 11 bases fit TRBD1. Germline trimming cut 3 bases from V and 5 bases from J; bases unmatched to any gene: 5. CDR1 and CDR2 (germline): KGHSH, LQKENI. This CDR3 is 15 amino acids long. This CDR3 is CASSPGQGAGTEAFF. CDR3 sequence (DNA): TGTGCCAGCTCACCCGGACAGGGGGCGGGGACTGAAGCTTTCTTT. The entire variable domain, with the rest obtained from reference TRBV18 and TRBJ1-1, is as follows: NAGVMQNPRHLVRRRGQEARLRCSPMKGHSHVYWYRQLPEEGLKFMVYLQKENIIDESGMPKERFSAEFPKEGPSILRIQQVVRGDSAAYFCASSPGQGAGTEAFFGQGTRLTVV.

This clonotype has just a few counts. This CDR3 is CASSSSGISNQPQHF. CDR3 sequence (DNA): TGTGCCAGCAGTTCCTCAGGGATTAGCAATCAGCCCCAGCATTTT. This chain uses TRBV27 with TRBJ1-5; D is perhaps TRBD1 (5 bases). The CDR3 has 15 amino acids. Germline V gives CDR1 MNHEY, CDR2 SMNVEV (reference sequence). Trimming pared 4 bases from V and 0 bases from J, leaving 10 bases between.

A few counts support this clonotype. J is TRBJ1-5 and V is TRBV7-2; tentative D call: TRBD1 (6 bases). The CDR3 contains 13 residues. Trimming took 5 bases from V and 5 from J, leaving 10 bases between them. In germline, CDR1 is SGHTA, CDR2 FQGNSA. This chain's CDR3 is CASSTYRDQPQHF. For the CDR3, the DNA is TGTGCCAGCAGCACCTACAGGGATCAGCCCCAGCATTTT.

V gene TRBV4-1 combines with J gene TRBJ1-3; D gene uncertain. Germline CDR1 and CDR2: MGHRA and YSYEKL. The CDR3 totals 17 residues. Trimming removed 1 base at V and 2 bases at J, with 15 bases between. The CDR3 nucleotides are TGCGCCAGCAGCCAAGCACCCACAACCGTGGCTGGAAACACCATATATTTT. It translates to CASSQAPTTVAGNTIYF.

This chain links TRBV5-1 with TRBJ2-2; D not certain. CDR3 length equals 13 residues. CDR1 and CDR2 from the germline V gene are SGHRS and YFSETQ. Trimming shortened V by 5 bases and J by 2 bases, and 7 bases separated the two germline ends. The CDR3 DNA reads TGCGCCAGCAGAACGGAAAACACCGGGGAGCTGTTTTTT. Encoded protein: CASRTENTGELFF. Based on the CDR3 plus reference TRBV5-1 and TRBJ2-2, the full variable domain is KAGVTQTPRYLIKTRGQQVTLSCSPISGHRSVSWYQQTPGQGLQFLFEYFSETQRNKGNFPGRFSGRQFSNSRSEMNVSTLELGDSALYLCASRTENTGELFFGEGSRLTVL.

The rearrangement links TRBV30 to TRBJ1-2; the D is unclear. V was pared by 2 bases and J by 10 bases, with 14 bases between. The CDR3 totals 12 residues. Germline V gene data show CDR1 as GTSNPN and CDR2 as SVGIG (reference sequence). CDR3 protein: CAWSPLPTLYTF. The DNA for the CDR3 is TGTGCCTGGAGTCCCCTCCCTACCCTCTACACCTTC.